This is a list of T cell receptor beta chains from one sample in a study of cytotoxic CD8 clonotypes in ibrutinib-treated CLL. Data came from immunoSEQ multiplex PCR; TCRdb stores just in-frame clones and leaves some out. Counted here are around 77,000 clones, 75% to 85% occurring once; the ten biggest clones make up 6% to 9%. The input for sequencing was PBMCs, taken at disease progression, from a patient treated with ibrutinib. The receptors stem from a human donor with chronic lymphocytic leukemia. Both conserved end residues are part of each CDR3. A D gene is named only where the DNA matches it firmly. Where a row states a size, it is once, few, many or the class of an expanded clone; other rows omit it.

d_call	j_call	clone_size	v_call	cdr3_nt	cdr3_aa
NA	TRBJ2-3	NA	TRBV7-2	TGTGCCAGCAGCTCTAGCAGTACGCAGTATTTT	CASSSSSTQYF
NA	TRBJ2-7	NA	TRBV11-2	TGTGCCAGCAGCTTAGCCCCAGGGGAGCAGTACTTC	CASSLAPGEQYF
NA	TRBJ1-3	NA	TRBV9	TGTGCCAGCGGAGAGAGTGAGAGTGAAAGCTCTGGAAACACCATATATTTT	CASGESESESSGNTIYF
NA	TRBJ2-7	NA	TRBV6-1	TGTGCCAGCAGTGAAAGGGGGGGGCGTTCATTC	CASSERGGRSF
NA	TRBJ1-3	once	TRBV14	TGTGCCAGCAGCCGCAGGGATTGGAACACCATATATTTT	CASSRRDWNTIYF
TRBD1	TRBJ1-6	NA	TRBV5-6	TGTGCCAGCAGCCCGAACAGGGGCGCTTATAATTCACCCCTCCACTTT	CASSPNRGAYNSPLHF
TRBD1	TRBJ2-1	once	TRBV11-3	TGTGCCAGCAGCGTAGACAGGGGCGGGTTTGATGAGCAGTTCTTC	CASSVDRGGFDEQFF
NA	TRBJ2-5	NA	TRBV13	TGTGCCAGCAGCTTGGTTGCGGTGCAAGAGACCCAGTACTTC	CASSLVAVQETQYF
NA	TRBJ2-2	NA	TRBV9	TGTGCCAGCAGCGTAGGGTTGGGGTACACCGGGGAGCTGTTTTTT	CASSVGLGYTGELFF
NA	TRBJ1-1	few	TRBV6-1	TGTGCCAGCAGACAGGGTATCATGAACACTGAAGCTTTCTTT	CASRQGIMNTEAFF
NA	TRBJ1-2	once	TRBV25-1	TGTGCCAGCAGTGAATGGGCAGCCTATGGCTACACCTTC	CASSEWAAYGYTF
NA	TRBJ2-1	NA	TRBV5-1	TGCGCCAGCAGCTTGCGGCAGAGCTCCTACAATGAGCAGTTCTTC	CASSLRQSSYNEQFF
NA	TRBJ1-1	NA	TRBV9	TGTGCCAGCAGCGTAGCAGGGACCACTGAAGCTTTCTTT	CASSVAGTTEAFF
NA	TRBJ1-3	NA	TRBV12-2	TGTGCAAGTCGCGCATGGGGTTACGTCCCTGGAAACACCATATATTTT	CASRAWGYVPGNTIYF
NA	TRBJ2-7	NA	TRBV30	TGTGCCTGGAGTGTAGGGGGGGGGTACGAGCAGTACTTC	CAWSVGGGYEQYF
NA	TRBJ2-5	NA	TRBV28	TGTGCCAGCAGTTTATGGCCATCGTACCAAGAGACCCAGTACTTC	CASSLWPSYQETQYF
NA	TRBJ1-6	NA	TRBV27	TGTGCCAGCAGTTTTAGGGTTAGTAATTCACCCCTCCACTTT	CASSFRVSNSPLHF
NA	TRBJ2-5	few	TRBV5-1	TGCGCCAGCAGCAAAGGGACTGAACAAGAGACCCAGTACTTC	CASSKGTEQETQYF
NA	TRBJ2-7	NA	TRBV29-1	TGCAGCGTTGAAGTAACAGGGTCAGAGCAGTACTTC	CSVEVTGSEQYF
TRBD2	TRBJ2-7	NA	TRBV18	TGTGCCAGCTCATCGAGCGGGAGTTACGAGCAGTACTTC	CASSSSGSYEQYF
NA	TRBJ1-1	NA	TRBV15	TGTGCCACCAGCAGAGATCCGGGGGGCCGGAACACTGAAGCTTTCTTT	CATSRDPGGRNTEAFF
NA	TRBJ2-7	medium-sized	TRBV5-1	TGCGCCAGCGGAATAGACTCCTACGAGCAGTACTTC	CASGIDSYEQYF
TRBD1	TRBJ1-6	few	TRBV2	TGTGCCAGCAGTCAGGGGGGATATAATTCACCCCTCCACTTT	CASSQGGYNSPLHF
NA	TRBJ2-3	NA	TRBV6-5	TGTGCCAGCATCTCGAGGGGGAGTGGAGATACGCAGTATTTT	CASISRGSGDTQYF
NA	TRBJ1-5	NA	TRBV27	TGTGCCAGCAGTTTACGGGGGGGGGTTGGGAATCAGCCCCAGCATTTT	CASSLRGGVGNQPQHF
NA	TRBJ1-4	NA	TRBV15	TGTGCCACCAGCAGCAGAAAGGGGGAAAAACTGTTTTTT	CATSSRKGEKLFF
NA	TRBJ1-2	NA	TRBV5-1	TGCGCCAGCAGCGATGCTAACTATGGCTACACCTTC	CASSDANYGYTF
NA	TRBJ2-7	NA	TRBV18	TGTGCCAGCTCACCACCGACGGTATCCTACGAGCAGTACTTC	CASSPPTVSYEQYF
NA	TRBJ2-1	few	TRBV7-9	TGTGCCAGCAGCCCAGGAGGTGGAAACTACAATGAGCAGTTCTTC	CASSPGGGNYNEQFF
TRBD2	TRBJ2-1	NA	TRBV5-4	TGTGCCAGCAGCGCCCGCGGGGGAGGGTACAATGAGCAGTTCTTC	CASSARGGGYNEQFF
TRBD1	TRBJ1-3	once	TRBV27	TGTGCCCCAGGGGGGACAGACCCAACTGGAAACACCATATATTTT	CAPGGTDPTGNTIYF
NA	TRBJ2-5	NA	TRBV4-1	TGCGCCAGCAGCCAAGTTGGGCTTGTGGGCAGGGGTGGGGAGACCCAGTACTTC	CASSQVGLVGRGGETQYF
NA	TRBJ2-7	few	TRBV7-2	TGTGCCAGCAGCTTAGAGCTAGGCGAGCAGTACTTC	CASSLELGEQYF
NA	TRBJ2-1	NA	TRBV21-1	TGTGCCAGCAGCACGGTCAGGGACCCTCGGTACAATGAGCAGTTCTTC	CASSTVRDPRYNEQFF
NA	TRBJ2-4	NA	TRBV9	TGTGCCAGCAGCGTAGCGGGGGCGGACATTCAGTACTTC	CASSVAGADIQYF
NA	TRBJ2-2	NA	TRBV6-4	TGTGCCAGCAGTTCCACAGGGATTACCGGGGAGCTGTTTTTT	CASSSTGITGELFF
NA	TRBJ2-3	NA	TRBV10-3	TGTGCCATCAGTGGGACAGACCACCGGTATACGCAGTATTTT	CAISGTDHRYTQYF
NA	TRBJ2-1	NA	TRBV11-2	TGTGCCAGCAGCTTAGGTAGCGGAGCCTACAATGAGCAGTTCTTC	CASSLGSGAYNEQFF
TRBD1	TRBJ2-7	few	TRBV10-3	TGTGCCATCAAATCACAGGGGAGTTACGAGCAGTACTTC	CAIKSQGSYEQYF
TRBD1	TRBJ1-1	NA	TRBV28	TGTGCCAGCAGTTTGGGACAGAACCTAATGAACACTGAAGCTTTCTTT	CASSLGQNLMNTEAFF
NA	TRBJ2-1	NA	TRBV7-6	TGTGCCAGCAGCCCACAGGGAAGCGGAACCTACAATGAGCAGTTCTTC	CASSPQGSGTYNEQFF
TRBD1	TRBJ1-1	NA	TRBV18	TGTGCCAGCTCACCATTTGACAGGGATCCTGCTGAAGCTTTCTTT	CASSPFDRDPAEAFF
TRBD1	TRBJ2-7	NA	TRBV28	TGTGCCAGCAGGTCCGGGGACAGGCACAGGTACGAGCAGTACTTC	CASRSGDRHRYEQYF
TRBD2	TRBJ2-7	NA	TRBV4-2	TGTGCCAGCAGCCAAGAACTAGCGGGGAATTACGAGCAGTACTTC	CASSQELAGNYEQYF
TRBD1	TRBJ1-2	few	TRBV6-5	TGTGCCAGCAGTCACAGGGGGTATGGCTACACCTTC	CASSHRGYGYTF
NA	TRBJ1-1	NA	TRBV4-2	TGTGCCAGCAGCCCTGGGGAGGGGAGATGGGACACTGAAGCTTTCTTT	CASSPGEGRWDTEAFF
TRBD2	TRBJ2-2	NA	TRBV5-1	TGCGCCAGCAGCTTTCGACTACTAGCGGGAGGGACCGGGGAGCTGTTTTTT	CASSFRLLAGGTGELFF
TRBD2	TRBJ2-2	NA	TRBV5-1	TGCGCCAGCAGCTTGTTTCTAGCGGGAGGCACCGGGGAGCTGTTTTTT	CASSLFLAGGTGELFF
NA	TRBJ1-4	NA	TRBV5-6	TGTGCCAGCAGCTATATTGACCAAAATGAAAAACTGTTTTTT	CASSYIDQNEKLFF
NA	TRBJ2-3	NA	TRBV5-1	TGCGCCAGCAGCTTAGGGAGCTGGAAGGATGCAGATACGCAGTATTTT	CASSLGSWKDADTQYF
NA	TRBJ1-1	NA	TRBV7-9	TGTGCCAGCAGCCCGGACAGAGGGAACACTGAAGCTTTCTTT	CASSPDRGNTEAFF
TRBD2	TRBJ2-7	NA	TRBV9	TGTGCCAGCAGCGTAGACGCTAGCGGGAGTTTCTACGAGCAGTACTTC	CASSVDASGSFYEQYF
NA	TRBJ2-7	NA	TRBV2	TGTGCCAGCAGTGTCGGCCTTTCCGAGCAGTACTTC	CASSVGLSEQYF
NA	TRBJ1-3	NA	TRBV4-1	TGCGCCAGCAGCCAACGCTCTGGAAACACCATATATTTT	CASSQRSGNTIYF
NA	TRBJ1-4	NA	TRBV12-5	TGTGCTAGTGCCATTAGGAGCGCAGGGGCGCAAAACGAAAAACTGTTTTTT	CASAIRSAGAQNEKLFF
NA	TRBJ1-4	NA	TRBV2	TGTGCCAGCAATATGAGGGGGTACCGAGGACTGTTTTTT	CASNMRGYRGLFF
NA	TRBJ2-5	NA	TRBV19	TGTGCCAGTAGTATGAGGTATTGGGAAAGGCGGCAGGAGACCCAGTACTTC	CASSMRYWERRQETQYF
TRBD2	TRBJ2-3	NA	TRBV10-3	TGTGCCATCGCTGGGACTAGCGGGGGGGCCGGGACTAGCACAGATACGCAGTATTTT	CAIAGTSGGAGTSTDTQYF
NA	TRBJ2-3	NA	TRBV7-7	TGTGCCAGCAGCAACGCGGTGGGGGGCACAGATACGCAGTATTTT	CASSNAVGGTDTQYF